The sequence of this T cell receptor beta chain was determined in a study of shared clonotypes between healthy human individuals. CDR3 length equals 13 residues. Per the germline V gene, CDR1 is MNHNS and CDR2 is SASEGT. Trimming stripped 5 bases from V and 3 bases from J, with 10 bases between. Clones were sequenced by immunoSEQ multiplex PCR, and TCRdb holds only the in-frame ones, with some missing. This sample has about 2.3 million clones; 90% to 95% occur once, and the top ten carry 0.39%. The study enrolled healthy HIV-negative adults without recent acute infections or vaccinations as donors. The sample was naive CD4+ T cells from PBMCs. The subset is: CD45RA+ positively selected. This sequence joins TRBV6-1 and TRBJ1-1; unclear D gene. The receptor's source is a man between 18 and 35 years old in good health. Some clones in this sample may be carry-over from other donors' samples. Here the CDR3 reads CASSIDSDTEAFF. Written as DNA, the CDR3 is TGTGCCAGCAGTATCGATTCGGACACTGAAGCTTTCTTT.